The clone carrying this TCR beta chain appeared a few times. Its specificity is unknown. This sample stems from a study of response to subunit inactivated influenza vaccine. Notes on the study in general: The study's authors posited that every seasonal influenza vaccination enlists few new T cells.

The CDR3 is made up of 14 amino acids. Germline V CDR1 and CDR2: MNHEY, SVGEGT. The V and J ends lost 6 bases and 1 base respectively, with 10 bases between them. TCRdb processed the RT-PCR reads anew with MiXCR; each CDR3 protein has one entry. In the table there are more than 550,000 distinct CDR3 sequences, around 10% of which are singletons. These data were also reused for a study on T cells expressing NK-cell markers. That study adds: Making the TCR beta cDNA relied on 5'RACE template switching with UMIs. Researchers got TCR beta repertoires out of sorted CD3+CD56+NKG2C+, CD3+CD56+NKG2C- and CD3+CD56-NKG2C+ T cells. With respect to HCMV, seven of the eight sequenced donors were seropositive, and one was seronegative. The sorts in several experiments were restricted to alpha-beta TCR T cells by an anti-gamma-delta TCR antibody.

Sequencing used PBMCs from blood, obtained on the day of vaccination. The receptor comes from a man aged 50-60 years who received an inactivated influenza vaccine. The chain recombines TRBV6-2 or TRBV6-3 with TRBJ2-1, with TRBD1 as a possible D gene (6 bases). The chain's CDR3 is CASRQQGSYNEQFF. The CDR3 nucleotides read TGTGCCAGCAGGCAACAGGGATCCTACAATGAGCAGTTCTTC.